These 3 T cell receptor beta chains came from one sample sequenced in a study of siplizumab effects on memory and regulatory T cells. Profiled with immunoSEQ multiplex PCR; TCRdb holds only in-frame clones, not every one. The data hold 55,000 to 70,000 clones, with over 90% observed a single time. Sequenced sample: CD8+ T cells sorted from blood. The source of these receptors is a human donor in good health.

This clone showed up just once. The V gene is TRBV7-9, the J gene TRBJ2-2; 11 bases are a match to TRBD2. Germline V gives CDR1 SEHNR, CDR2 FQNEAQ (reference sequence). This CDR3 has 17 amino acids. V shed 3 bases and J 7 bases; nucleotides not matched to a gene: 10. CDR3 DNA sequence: TGTGCCAGCAGCTTTACGGGACTAGCGGACCCAATCGGGGAGCTGTTTTTT. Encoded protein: CASSFTGLADPIGELFF.

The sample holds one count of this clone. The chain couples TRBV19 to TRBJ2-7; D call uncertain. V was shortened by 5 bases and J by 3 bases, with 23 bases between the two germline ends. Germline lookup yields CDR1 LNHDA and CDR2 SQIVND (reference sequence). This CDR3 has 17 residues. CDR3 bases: TGTGCCAGTAGTTCAGAGCACCGCGGTCCTTTCGACTACGAGCAGTACTTC. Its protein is CASSSEHRGPFDYEQYF.

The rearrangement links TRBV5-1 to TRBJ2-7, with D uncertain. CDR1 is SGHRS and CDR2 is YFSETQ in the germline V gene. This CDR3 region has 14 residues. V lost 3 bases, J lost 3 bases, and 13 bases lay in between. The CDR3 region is CASSSRSIDYEQYF. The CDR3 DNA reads TGCGCCAGCAGCTCCCGCTCTATAGACTACGAGCAGTACTTC.